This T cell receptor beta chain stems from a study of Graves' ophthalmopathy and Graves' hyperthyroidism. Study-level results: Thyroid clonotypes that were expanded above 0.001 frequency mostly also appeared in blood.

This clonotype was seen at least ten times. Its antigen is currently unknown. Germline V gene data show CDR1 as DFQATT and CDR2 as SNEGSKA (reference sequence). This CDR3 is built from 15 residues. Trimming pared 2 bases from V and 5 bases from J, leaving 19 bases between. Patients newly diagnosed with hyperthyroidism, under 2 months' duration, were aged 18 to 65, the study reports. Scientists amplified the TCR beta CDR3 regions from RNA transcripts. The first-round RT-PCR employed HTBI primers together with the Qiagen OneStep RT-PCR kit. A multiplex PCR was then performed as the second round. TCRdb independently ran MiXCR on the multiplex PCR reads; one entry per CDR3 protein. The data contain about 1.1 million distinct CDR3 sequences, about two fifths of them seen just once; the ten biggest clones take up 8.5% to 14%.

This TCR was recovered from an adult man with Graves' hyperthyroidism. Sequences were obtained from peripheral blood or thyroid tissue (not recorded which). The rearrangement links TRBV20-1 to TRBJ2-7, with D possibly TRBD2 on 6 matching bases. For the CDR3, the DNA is TGCAGTGCTAGACCAGCTCGCCGGCGGGGCCACGAGCAGTACTTC. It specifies CSARPARRRGHEQYF.